These 5 T cell receptor beta chains were all obtained from the same sample, sequenced in a study of T-cell memory formation after mild COVID-19 (dated by TCRdb to the early 2020s). The method was 5' RACE. For sequencing, an Illumina NovaSeq 6000 was employed. TCRdb cleaned the public reads at Q25 with fastp, built clones with MiXCR and kept in-frame beta chains. Merged by CDR3 protein, the rows form single entries marked with the most common genes and DNA. The sample records 120,000 to 150,000 distinct CDR3 sequences, 15% to 20% of which are singletons. The top ten clones comprise around 2.5% of the sample. Material: PBMCs or a T cell subset sorted from them (not recorded which). Receptors were obtained from an adult woman who had mild COVID-19 (a few samples of this study predate the infection). The sample titles of this study are shuffled in the database, so cell type and time point are left out; the donor was told from shared clones.

This clonotype was observed a few times. J is TRBJ2-3 and V is TRBV12-3 or TRBV12-4; a weak D match, TRBD2 (5 bases). The germline V and J ends were trimmed by 1 base and 4 bases, with 9 bases remaining between them. This CDR3 is 14 amino acids long. This CDR3 is CASSLGGSPDTQYF. CDR3 sequence (DNA): TGTGCCAGCAGTTTAGGAGGGAGCCCAGATACGCAGTATTTT.

This clonotype was counted at least ten times. The CDR3 here is CSARWLGLHEKLFF. The CDR3 DNA sequence: TGCAGTGCTAGGTGGCTCGGGCTTCATGAAAAACTGTTTTTT. The gene calls are TRBV20-1 and TRBJ1-4; D not resolved. Germline CDR1 and CDR2: DFQATT and SNEGSKA (reference sequence). There are 14 residues in the CDR3. V gave up 3 bases and J gave up 6 bases, with 14 bases separating them.

The V and J genes are TRBV23-1 and TRBJ2-2; tentative D call: TRBD2 (5 bases). TRBV23-1 is annotated as an ORF whose role is uncertain. Trimming stripped 7 bases from V and 0 bases from J, with 24 bases between. The CDR3 length is 19 residues. The CDR3 sequence is CASTAAPRVGRPNTGELFF. DNA of the CDR3: TGCGCCAGCACCGCCGCTCCGAGGGTCGGCAGACCGAACACCGGGGAGCTGTTTTTT.

This clonotype has a handful of counts. This chain joins TRBV25-1 and TRBJ2-3, with TRBD2 matching 7 bases. The ends lost 6 bases at V and 0 bases at J; junction bases unmatched: 6. CDR3 length equals 15 residues. Germline V lookup: CDR1 MGHDK, CDR2 SYGVNS. The CDR3 DNA is TGTGCCAGCAGGGATTGGGGGGGTAGCACAGATACGCAGTATTTT. The encoded protein is CASRDWGGSTDTQYF.

The J gene is TRBJ2-5, the V gene TRBV18; 12 nucleotides line up with TRBD2. Per germline, CDR1 KGHSH and CDR2 LQKENI. The CDR3 extends over 15 amino acids. The V segment lost 5 bases and the J segment 4 bases; nucleotides outside the gene matches: 5. CDR3 coding DNA: TGTGCCAGCTCATCTCCGACTAGCGGGAGAGAGACCCAGTACTTC. Translating gives CASSSPTSGRETQYF.